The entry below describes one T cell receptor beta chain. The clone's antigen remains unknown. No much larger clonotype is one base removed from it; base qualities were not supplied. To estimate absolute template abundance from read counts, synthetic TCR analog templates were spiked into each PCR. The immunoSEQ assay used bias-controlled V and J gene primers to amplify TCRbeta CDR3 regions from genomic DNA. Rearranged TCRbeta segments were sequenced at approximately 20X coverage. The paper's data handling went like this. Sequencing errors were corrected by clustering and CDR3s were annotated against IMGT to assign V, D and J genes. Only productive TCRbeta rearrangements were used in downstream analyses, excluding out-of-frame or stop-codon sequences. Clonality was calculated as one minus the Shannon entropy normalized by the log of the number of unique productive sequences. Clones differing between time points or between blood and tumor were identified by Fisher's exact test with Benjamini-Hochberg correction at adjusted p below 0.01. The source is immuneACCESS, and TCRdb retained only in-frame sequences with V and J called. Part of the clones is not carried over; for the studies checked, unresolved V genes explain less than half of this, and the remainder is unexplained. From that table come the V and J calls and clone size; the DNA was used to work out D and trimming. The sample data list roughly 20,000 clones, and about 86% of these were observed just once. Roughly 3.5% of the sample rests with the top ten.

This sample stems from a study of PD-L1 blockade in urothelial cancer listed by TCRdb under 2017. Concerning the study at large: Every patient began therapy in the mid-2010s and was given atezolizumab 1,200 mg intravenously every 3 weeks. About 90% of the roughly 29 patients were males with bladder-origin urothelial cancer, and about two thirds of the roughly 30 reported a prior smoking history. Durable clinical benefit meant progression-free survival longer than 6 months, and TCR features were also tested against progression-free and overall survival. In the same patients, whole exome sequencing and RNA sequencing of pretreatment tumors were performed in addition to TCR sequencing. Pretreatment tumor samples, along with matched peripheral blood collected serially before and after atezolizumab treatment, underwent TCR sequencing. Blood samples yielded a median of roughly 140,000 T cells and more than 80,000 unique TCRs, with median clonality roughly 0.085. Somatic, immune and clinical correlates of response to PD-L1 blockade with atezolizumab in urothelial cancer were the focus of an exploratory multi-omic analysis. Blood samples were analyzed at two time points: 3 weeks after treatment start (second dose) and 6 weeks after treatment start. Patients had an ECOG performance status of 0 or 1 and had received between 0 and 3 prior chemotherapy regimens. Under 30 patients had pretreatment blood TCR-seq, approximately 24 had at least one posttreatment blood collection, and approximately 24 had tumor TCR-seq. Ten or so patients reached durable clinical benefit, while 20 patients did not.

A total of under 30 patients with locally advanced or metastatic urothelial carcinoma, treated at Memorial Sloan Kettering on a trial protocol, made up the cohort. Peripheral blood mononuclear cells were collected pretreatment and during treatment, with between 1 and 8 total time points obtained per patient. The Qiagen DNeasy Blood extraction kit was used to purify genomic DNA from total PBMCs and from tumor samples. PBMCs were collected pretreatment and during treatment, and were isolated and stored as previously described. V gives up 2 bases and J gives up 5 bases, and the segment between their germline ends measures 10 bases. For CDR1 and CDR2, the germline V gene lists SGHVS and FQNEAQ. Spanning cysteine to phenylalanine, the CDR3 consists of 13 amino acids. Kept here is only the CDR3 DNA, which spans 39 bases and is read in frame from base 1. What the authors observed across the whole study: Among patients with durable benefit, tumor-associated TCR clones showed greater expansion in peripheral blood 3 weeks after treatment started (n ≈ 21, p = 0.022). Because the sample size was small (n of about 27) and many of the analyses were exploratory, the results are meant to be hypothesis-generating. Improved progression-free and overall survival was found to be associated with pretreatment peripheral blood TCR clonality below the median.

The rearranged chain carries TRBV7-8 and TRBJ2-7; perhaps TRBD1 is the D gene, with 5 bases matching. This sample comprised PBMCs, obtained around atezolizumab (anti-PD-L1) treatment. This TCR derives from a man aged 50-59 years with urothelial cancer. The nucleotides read TGTGCCAGCAGCTTATTCGCCAGGGACGAGCAGTACTTC. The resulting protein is CASSLFARDEQYF.